This T cell receptor (beta chain) was found in a study of shared clonotypes between healthy human individuals. This table comes from immunoSEQ multiplex PCR, and its TCRdb copy is limited to in-frame clones, with some not included. The table lists about 1.1 million clones, 60% to 80% of them singletons, with about 0.94% in the top ten. V shed 6 bases, J shed 5 bases, and the junction held 16 bases outside the gene matches. The V gene's germline CDR1 is SGHDT and CDR2 YYEEEE. The CDR3 runs to 16 residues. This clonotype was obtained from a man aged 18-30 years in good health. Some clones in this sample may be carry-over from other donors' samples. V and J are TRBV5-6 and TRBJ2-5; 7 bases fit TRBD2. Sequenced material: memory CD4+ T cells from PBMCs. As for subset: CD45RA-negative fraction. CDR3 protein: CASTPLVERGGETQYF. The CDR3 nucleotides read TGTGCCAGCACCCCGTTAGTCGAGCGGGGCGGGGAGACCCAGTACTTC.